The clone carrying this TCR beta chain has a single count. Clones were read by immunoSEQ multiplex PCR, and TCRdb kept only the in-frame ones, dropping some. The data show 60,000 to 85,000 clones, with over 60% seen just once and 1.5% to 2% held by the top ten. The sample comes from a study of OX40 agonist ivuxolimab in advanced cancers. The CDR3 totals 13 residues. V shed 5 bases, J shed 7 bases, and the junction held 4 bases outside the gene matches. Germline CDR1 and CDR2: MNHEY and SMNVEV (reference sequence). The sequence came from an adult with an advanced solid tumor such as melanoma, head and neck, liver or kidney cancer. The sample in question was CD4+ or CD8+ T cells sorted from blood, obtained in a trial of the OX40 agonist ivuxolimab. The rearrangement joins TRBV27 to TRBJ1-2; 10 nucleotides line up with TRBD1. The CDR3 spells CASSRGQGSGYTF. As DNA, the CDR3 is TGTGCCAGCAGTCGGGGACAGGGGAGTGGCTACACCTTC.